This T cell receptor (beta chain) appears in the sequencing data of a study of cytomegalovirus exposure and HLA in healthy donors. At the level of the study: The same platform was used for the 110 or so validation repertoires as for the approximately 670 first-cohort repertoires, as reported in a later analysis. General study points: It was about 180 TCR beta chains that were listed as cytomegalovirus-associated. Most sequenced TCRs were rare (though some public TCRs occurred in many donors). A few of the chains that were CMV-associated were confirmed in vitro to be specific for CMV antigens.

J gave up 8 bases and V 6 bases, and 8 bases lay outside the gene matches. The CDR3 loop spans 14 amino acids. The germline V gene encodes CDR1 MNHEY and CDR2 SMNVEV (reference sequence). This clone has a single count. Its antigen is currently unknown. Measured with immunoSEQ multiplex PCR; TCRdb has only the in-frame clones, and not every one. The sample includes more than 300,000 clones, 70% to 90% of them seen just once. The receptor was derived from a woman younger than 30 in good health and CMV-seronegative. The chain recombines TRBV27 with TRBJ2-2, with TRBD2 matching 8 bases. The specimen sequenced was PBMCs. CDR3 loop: CASRIAGRTGELFF. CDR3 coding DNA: TGTGCCAGCAGGATAGCGGGAAGAACAGGGGAGCTGTTTTTT.